This is a list of T cell receptor beta chains from one sample in a study of blood T cell repertoires in COVID-19. Clones were sequenced by immunoSEQ multiplex PCR, and TCRdb holds only the in-frame ones, with some missing. The sample lists approximately 270,000 clones; approximately 89% were seen once. Specimen: PBMCs or T cells enriched from blood (not recorded which). These receptors came from a man aged 35 to 55 who had been exposed to COVID-19. The CDR3 runs from the conserved cysteine through the conserved F or W. D genes are given only for firm matches. Expanded clones are given a class, and other clones once, few, many or no size at all.

abundance | j_gene | v_gene | d_gene | CDR3nt | CDR3aa
- | TRBJ1-5 | TRBV10-1 | - | TGCGCCAGTCCGGACAGAAATCAGCCCCAGCATTTT | CASPDRNQPQHF
- | TRBJ2-7 | TRBV18 | TRBD1 | TGTGCCAGCTCACCAGTAGGAACCGGGACAGCCTACTACGAGCAGTACTTC | CASSPVGTGTAYYEQYF
- | TRBJ2-3 | TRBV15 | TRBD2 | TGTGCCACCAGCAGAGAACCTAGCGGGAGAGATGATACGCAGTATTTT | CATSREPSGRDDTQYF
- | TRBJ2-2 | TRBV7-2 | - | TGTGCCAGCAGCTTTCAGGGCTCGGACACCGGGGAGCTGTTTTTT | CASSFQGSDTGELFF
- | TRBJ2-7 | TRBV2 | - | TGTGCCAGCAGTGGAATGTCCCCCGAGTTGAACGAGCAGTACTTC | CASSGMSPELNEQYF
- | TRBJ2-3 | TRBV10-3 | - | TGTGCCATCAGTGAAATTAGCAGCGCAGATACGCAGTATTTT | CAISEISSADTQYF
- | TRBJ2-2 | TRBV9 | TRBD1 | TGTGCCAGCAGCGCCACGATACAGGGGGCCGGGGAGCTGTTTTTT | CASSATIQGAGELFF
- | TRBJ2-2 | TRBV4-2 | TRBD2 | TGTGCCAGCAGCCAAGAACTAGCGGGAGGTACCGGGGAGCTGTTTTTT | CASSQELAGGTGELFF
few | TRBJ1-2 | TRBV6-5 | - | TGTGCCAGCAGACCTACACAGGGTGGAAACTATGGCTACACCTTC | CASRPTQGGNYGYTF
- | TRBJ2-6 | TRBV19 | - | TGTGCCAGTAGTATAGACTCCGGGGCCAACGTCCTGACTTTC | CASSIDSGANVLTF
- | TRBJ2-7 | TRBV5-1 | - | TGCGCCAGTGGTGAGGACGAGCAGTACTTC | CASGEDEQYF
- | TRBJ2-2 | TRBV5-5 | - | TGTGCCAGCAGTCTGGTTCCTACCAACACCGGGGAGCTGTTTTTT | CASSLVPTNTGELFF
few | TRBJ2-3 | TRBV7-9 | TRBD1 | TGTGCCAGCAGCAGTAGACAGGGGGATACGCAGTATTTT | CASSSRQGDTQYF
- | TRBJ2-5 | TRBV6-6 | TRBD1 | TGTGCCAGCAGTTCACGGGACAGGGGTCAAGAGACCCAGTACTTC | CASSSRDRGQETQYF
once | TRBJ1-3 | TRBV11-3 | - | TGTGCCAGCAGACCGAGGATCGACAGTCCCTCTGGAAACACCATATATTTT | CASRPRIDSPSGNTIYF
- | TRBJ2-6 | TRBV19 | TRBD2 | TGTGCCAGTACCATGGGGGGGTACTCTGGGGCCAACGTCCTGACTTTC | CASTMGGYSGANVLTF